These T cell receptor beta chains were read from a single sample in a study of T cell responses to AZD1222 COVID-19 vaccine. Sequencing used immunoSEQ multiplex PCR; TCRdb keeps in-frame clones, though not all of them. The data show about 180,000 clones, 88% seen once. The material was peripheral blood, obtained 28 days after the second AZD1222 dose. These receptor sequences come from an adult who received the AZD1222 COVID-19 vaccine. The CDR3 runs from the conserved cysteine through the conserved F or W. Each record gives: D gene, clone size, J gene, V gene, CDR3 DNA, CDR3 protein. D genes are given only for firm matches. Some rows mark clone size as missing; the rest say once, few, many or name a class of expanded clone.

>.|.|TRBJ2-3|TRBV7-2
TGTGCCAGCAGCCCCCAAGGAATCCCGTTCATCACAGATACGCAGTATTTT
CASSPQGIPFITDTQYF
>.|.|TRBJ1-1|TRBV7-9
TGTGCCATCGCCGTTCGGGTCACTGAAGCTTTCTTT
CAIAVRVTEAFF
>TRBD2|.|TRBJ2-7|TRBV27
TGTGCCAGCAGTAGTACTAGCGGCCTCTCCTACGAGCAGTACTTC
CASSSTSGLSYEQYF
>.|.|TRBJ1-4|TRBV9
TGTGCCAGCAGCAAGCGGGACAATGAAAAACTGTTTTTT
CASSKRDNEKLFF
>.|.|TRBJ1-3|TRBV19
TGTGCCAGTAGTATCGGTGGCGTCTCCTCTGGAAACACCATATATTTT
CASSIGGVSSGNTIYF
>.|.|TRBJ1-5|TRBV6-5
TGTGCCAGCAGTTACGGGGTGCATCAGCCCCAGCATTTT
CASSYGVHQPQHF
>.|.|TRBJ2-1|TRBV12-3/TRBV12-4
TGTGCCAGCAGTCCGAACAGTAACAATGAGCAGTTCTTC
CASSPNSNNEQFF
>.|.|TRBJ1-4|TRBV25-1
TGTGCCAGCAGTGTCTCCTTAGGGGTGGAAAAACTGTTTTTT
CASSVSLGVEKLFF
>.|.|TRBJ2-3|TRBV7-2
TGTGCCAGCAGCGTGAGGGGGGATACGCAGTATTTT
CASSVRGDTQYF
>TRBD1|.|TRBJ2-2|TRBV18
TGTGCCAGCTCGGGAGGACAGGGTCGGAACACCGGGGAGCTGTTTTTT
CASSGGQGRNTGELFF
>.|.|TRBJ1-4|TRBV5-6
TGTGCCAGCACCCCTCGGGGGGGGCGGACTAATGAAAAACTGTTTTTT
CASTPRGGRTNEKLFF
>.|.|TRBJ2-1|TRBV3-1/TRBV3-2
TGTGCCAGCAGCTCAAACTTCGCGTTGAGCTCCTACAATGAGCAGTTCTTC
CASSSNFALSSYNEQFF
>.|.|TRBJ2-2|TRBV27
TGTGCCAGCAGTTTAACGTCCGGGGAGCTGTTTTTT
CASSLTSGELFF
>.|.|TRBJ1-5|TRBV7-2
TGTGCCAGCAGGTTAACAGGAAGCAATCAGCCCCAGCATTTT
CASRLTGSNQPQHF
>TRBD1|.|TRBJ2-2|TRBV9
TGTGCCAGCAGCGTAGCAGGGACAGGGTGGGGCGGGGAGCTGTTTTTT
CASSVAGTGWGGELFF
>.|.|TRBJ2-5|TRBV7-8
TGTGCCAGCAGCTTAGCGGGAGGGCAGGGGGAGACCCAGTACTTC
CASSLAGGQGETQYF
>.|once|TRBJ2-5|TRBV28
TGTGCCAGCAGTTTAAGGGCGGTCTGGAGGGGAGAGACCCAGTACTTC
CASSLRAVWRGETQYF
>.|.|TRBJ1-2|TRBV28
TGTGCCAGCAAATCCGGGGAGCTGGGAGGCTACACCTTC
CASKSGELGGYTF
>.|.|TRBJ2-3|TRBV19
TGTGCCAGTAGAACCGGGACCTCCACAGATACGCAGTATTTT
CASRTGTSTDTQYF
>.|.|TRBJ2-1|TRBV7-3
TGTGCCAGCAGGTTGGGGCCGAGCTCCTACAATGAGCAGTTCTTC
CASRLGPSSYNEQFF
>.|.|TRBJ1-6|TRBV19
TGTGCCAGTAGTTCGGCCTGGGATTCACCCCTCCACTTT
CASSSAWDSPLHF
>.|.|TRBJ2-7|TRBV28
TGTGCCAGCAGTTACCCGGGGGCCTACAAGCAGTACTTC
CASSYPGAYKQYF
>TRBD1|.|TRBJ2-3|TRBV6-2/TRBV6-3
TGTGCCAGCAGTTATGACAGGGCGAACACAGATACGCAGTATTTT
CASSYDRANTDTQYF
>.|.|TRBJ2-6|TRBV25-1
TGTGCCAGCAGCTCGACTGGGGCCAACGTCCTGACTTTC
CASSSTGANVLTF
>.|.|TRBJ2-3|TRBV6-2/TRBV6-3
TGTGCCAGCAGTTGGGCAGATACGCAGTATTTT
CASSWADTQYF
>.|.|TRBJ2-7|TRBV12-3/TRBV12-4
TGTGCCAGCAGTTTAGAACTCCGGGAGCAGTACTTC
CASSLELREQYF